The 28 T cell receptor beta chains reported below all come from one sample, sequenced in a study of persistence of HIV-infected CD4 T cells. These receptors' targets are unknown. Overlapping HIV-1 Gag 15-mer peptides at approximately 0.91 ug per peptide per mL were used. CD40L/CD69 double-negative CD45RO-high memory CD4+ T cells were collected. Sequencing used immunoSEQ version 4 in survey mode. Sequencing was performed with immunoSEQ multiplex PCR; in TCRdb, only in-frame clones are kept and a portion is missing. The sample records approximately 35,000 clones, approximately 78% being singletons. The sequencing here drew on cultured CD4+ T cells from PBMCs, taken from a patient who received antiretroviral therapy. These receptor sequences come from an adult with HIV. The donor label of this sample is uncertain.

The rearrangement joins TRBV7-6 to TRBJ2-7, with D perhaps TRBD2 (5 bases). This CDR3 contains 13 residues. The V end was cut by 2 bases, the J end by 7 bases, with 12 bases between. The germline gives CDR1 SGHVS, CDR2 FNYEAQ. The CDR3: CASSLLKGGEQYF. The CDR3, as DNA: TGTGCCAGCAGCTTATTGAAGGGCGGGGAGCAGTACTTC.

The V call is TRBV3-1 (or the pseudogene TRBV3-2), the J call TRBJ2-7; 9 bases fit TRBD2. CDR3 length: 14 amino acids. Germline CDR1 and CDR2: LGHDT and YNNKEL (reference sequence). Germline trimming cut 1 base from V and 7 bases from J; bases unmatched to any gene: 5. The CDR3 protein is CASSQGLAGREQYF. The DNA of the CDR3 is TGTGCCAGCAGCCAAGGGCTAGCGGGGAGGGAGCAGTACTTC.

The V and J genes are TRBV5-4 and TRBJ1-1; 8 bases align to TRBD1. The CDR3 has 13 amino acids. With 4 bases clipped from V and 5 bases from J, the junction kept 4 bases outside the gene matches. Looked up from germline, CDR1 is SGHNT and CDR2 is YYREEE (reference sequence). The DNA of the CDR3 is TGTGCCAGCAGCCCCCGGACAGGGACTGAAGCTTTCTTT. Its protein product is CASSPRTGTEAFF.

The chain links TRBV5-4 to TRBJ2-1; 12 bases align to TRBD2. Losses at the gene ends were 4 bases for V and 4 bases for J; bases not matched to a gene: 3. The CDR3 is made up of 15 amino acids. Germline loops: CDR1 SGHNT, CDR2 YYREEE (reference sequence). The CDR3 sequence: CASSLGLAGYNEQFF. The CDR3 DNA reads as TGTGCCAGCAGCCTAGGACTAGCGGGGTACAATGAGCAGTTCTTC.

The chain is built from TRBV5-6 and TRBJ1-1; TRBD1 agrees at 7 bases. Trimming took 4 bases from V and 0 from J; bases not matched to a gene: 6. The CDR3 is made up of 15 amino acids. Germline loops: CDR1 SGHDT, CDR2 YYEEEE. The CDR3, as DNA: TGTGCCAGCAGCGTCCTGGACAGGCTGAACACTGAAGCTTTCTTT. It codes for CASSVLDRLNTEAFF.

This chain connects TRBV5-5 to TRBJ1-1; D uncertain. Trimming took 2 bases from V and 2 from J, leaving 7 bases between them. The CDR3 runs to 13 residues. Germline CDR1 SGHKS, CDR2 YYEKEE (reference sequence). The CDR3 nucleotides read TGTGCCAGCAGCTTAAAAGCAAACACTGAAGCTTTCTTT. Residues: CASSLKANTEAFF.

The genes are TRBV29-1 and TRBJ2-7; D is perhaps TRBD2 (5 bases). The ends were cut back, 6 bases at V and 5 bases at J, with 20 bases in the middle. This CDR3 is built from 14 residues. The germline CDR1 and CDR2 sequences are SQVTM and ANQGSEA. CDR3 region: CSVPRDNSPHEQYF. CDR3 sequence (DNA): TGCAGCGTGCCCCGGGATAATAGCCCCCACGAGCAGTACTTC.

This clone was detected once. The CDR3 nucleotides are TGTGCCAGTAGTATTGGACAGTCGGGAAACACCATATATTTT. As protein: CASSIGQSGNTIYF. The chain is built from TRBV19 and TRBJ1-3; D may be TRBD1 (6 bases). Looked up from germline, CDR1 is LNHDA and CDR2 is SQIVND (reference sequence). V was clipped by 3 bases and J by 4 bases, with 10 bases between them. This CDR3 comprises 14 residues.

The rearrangement uses TRBV7-8 and TRBJ1-3; 11 bases map to TRBD1. This CDR3 is 17 amino acids long. V was pared by 0 bases and J by 4 bases, with 5 bases of the junction left unmatched. The germline V gene has CDR1 SGHVS and CDR2 FQNEAQ. The CDR3 reads CASSLALGQGVGNTIYF. The CDR3 DNA reads as TGTGCCAGCAGCTTAGCGCTGGGACAGGGGGTCGGAAACACCATATATTTT.

The chain carries TRBV18 and TRBJ1-3; 9 bases are shared with TRBD1. Germline assignment: CDR1 KGHSH and CDR2 LQKENI. The CDR3 is made up of 18 amino acids. V dropped 2 bases and J dropped 2; count of bases not matched to a gene: 10. The CDR3 loop is CASSPFGTGSIAGNTIYF. In DNA, the CDR3 is TGTGCCAGCTCACCATTTGGGACAGGGTCTATAGCTGGAAACACCATATATTTT.

This chain joins TRBV29-1 and TRBJ1-5; D unresolved. Germline V gene lookup returns CDR1 SQVTM and CDR2 ANQGSEA. This CDR3 is built from 14 residues. Trimming removed 4 bases at V and 2 bases at J, with 12 bases between. As DNA, the CDR3 is TGCAGCGTTGTGACGGGTTCGCGCAATCAGCCCCAGCATTTT. It yields the protein CSVVTGSRNQPQHF.

This chain links TRBV7-8 with TRBJ1-4; 7 nucleotides line up with TRBD1. This CDR3 is built from 16 residues. Unmatched junction bases numbered 5, after V lost 1 base and J lost 3 bases. CDR1 and CDR2 (germline): SGHVS, FQNEAQ. This CDR3 is CASSLGNGQANEKLFF. CDR3 bases: TGTGCCAGCAGCTTAGGGAACGGACAGGCTAATGAAAAACTGTTTTTT.

CDR3: CASSLVLRGGDDEQYF. CDR3 coding DNA: TGTGCCAGCAGCTTAGTATTGAGAGGGGGGGACGACGAGCAGTACTTC. The chain combines TRBV7-8 with TRBJ2-7, with D possibly being TRBD2 (7 bases). This CDR3 is built from 16 residues. CDR1 SGHVS and CDR2 FQNEAQ come from the germline V gene. The germline V and J ends were trimmed by 1 base and 5 bases, with 18 bases remaining between them. The entire variable domain, with the rest obtained from reference TRBV7-8 and TRBJ2-7, is as follows: GAGVSQSPRYKVAKRGQDVALRCDPISGHVSLFWYQQALGQGPEFLTYFQNEAQLDKSGLPSDRFFAERPEGSVSTLKIQRTQQEDSAVYLCASSLVLRGGDDEQYFGPGTRLTVT.

As regards this clone: Other DNA sequences in this specimen translate into the identical CDR3. The V call is TRBV11-3, the J call TRBJ1-1; D is possibly TRBD1 (6 bases). The CDR3 extends over 14 amino acids. CDR1 is SGHNT and CDR2 is YENEEA in the germline V gene. Trimming pared 5 bases from V and 1 base from J, leaving 11 bases between. The CDR3: CASSLGGTNTEAFF. In DNA form, the CDR3 reads TGTGCCAGCAGCCTGGGGGGCACGAACACTGAAGCTTTCTTT.

The rearrangement joins TRBV4-1 to TRBJ1-3, with D unresolved. The CDR3 is 18 residues long. Trimming stripped 1 base from V and 1 base from J, with 17 bases between. Germline CDR1 is MGHRA and CDR2 is YSYEKL. This CDR3 reads CASSQVDMGFTSGNTIYF. The CDR3 DNA reads TGCGCCAGCAGCCAAGTCGATATGGGGTTTACGTCTGGAAACACCATATATTTT.

This clone was recorded once. This chain links TRBV18 with TRBJ2-3, with TRBD1 matching 8 bases. The trim removed 2 bases at V and 0 bases at J, leaving 7 bases unmatched. This CDR3 has 17 residues. CDR1 and CDR2 from the germline V gene are KGHSH and LQKENI. CDR3 bases: TGTGCCAGCTCACCAGCTCCAGGGGGCATAAGCACAGATACGCAGTATTTT. Residues: CASSPAPGGISTDTQYF.

The genes are TRBV19 and TRBJ2-7; D perhaps matches TRBD2 (6 bases). This CDR3 is built from 13 residues. V lost 5 bases to trimming and J lost 0 bases, with 8 bases between them. Germline V gives CDR1 LNHDA, CDR2 SQIVND (reference sequence). The CDR3 nucleotides are TGTGCCAGTAGTGCGGGACTCTCCTACGAGCAGTACTTC. Translating gives CASSAGLSYEQYF.

This chain links TRBV6-1 with TRBJ1-6, with a weak D call TRBD1 (5 bases). The germline V gene encodes CDR1 MNHNS and CDR2 SASEGT. V was cut by 2 bases and J by 9 bases, with 11 bases left in between. This CDR3 contains 14 residues. The CDR3 coding sequence is TGTGCCAGCAGTGAACCGCCCGGGGCTTCACCCCTCCACTTT. Translating it yields CASSEPPGASPLHF.

The V gene is TRBV30, the J gene TRBJ1-3, with D unclear. CDR3 length: 11 amino acids. Trimming took off 5 bases at V and 2 bases at J, with 4 bases between the two ends. The germline V gene has CDR1 GTSNPN and CDR2 SVGIG (reference sequence). The CDR3 loop reads CAWDPGNTIYF. CDR3 DNA: TGTGCCTGGGACCCTGGAAACACCATATATTTT.

The V call is TRBV14, the J call TRBJ1-1, with unresolved D. The CDR3 runs 14 residues. Germline CDR1 is SGHDN and CDR2 is FVKESK. The V gene lost 0 bases and the J gene lost 4 bases, with 9 bases spanning the gap. This chain's CDR3 is CASSQELVSTEAFF. As DNA, the CDR3 is TGTGCCAGCAGCCAAGAGTTGGTGAGCACTGAAGCTTTCTTT.

This clone came up a few times. The gene calls are TRBV6-5 and TRBJ1-1; unclear D gene. V was shortened by 5 bases and J by 11 bases, with 21 bases between the two germline ends. The CDR3 is 14 amino acids. Germline lookup yields CDR1 MNHEY and CDR2 SVGAGI. CDR3 loop: CASSLDADMPWAFF. CDR3 sequence (DNA): TGTGCCAGCAGTCTGGACGCGGATATGCCATGGGCTTTCTTT.

CDR3 DNA: TGCGCCAGCAGCCGGGGGGCGGGAAACACCATATATTTT. This encodes CASSRGAGNTIYF. The V call is TRBV4-1, the J call TRBJ1-3; D may be TRBD1 (6 bases). This CDR3 is 13 amino acids long. V shed 4 bases and J shed 4 bases, with 8 bases lying between them. The germline V gene encodes CDR1 MGHRA and CDR2 YSYEKL.

The V call is TRBV6-1, the J call TRBJ1-5; tentative D call: TRBD1 (6 bases). Deletions cut 3 bases from V and 0 bases from J, with 12 bases between. Germline V gene sequence: CDR1 MNHNS, CDR2 SASEGT. This CDR3 has 16 amino acids. The CDR3 loop is CASSDVGTYSNQPQHF. DNA for the CDR3: TGTGCCAGCAGTGACGTCGGGACATATAGCAATCAGCCCCAGCATTTT.

As DNA, the CDR3 is TGTGCCAGCTCACCATTTTCAGGAACGGAGCAGCCCCAGCATTTT. This sequence encodes CASSPFSGTEQPQHF. The chain is built from TRBV18 and TRBJ1-5; no definite D call. CDR1 is KGHSH and CDR2 is LQKENI in the germline V gene. V dropped 2 bases and J dropped 7 bases, with 15 bases sitting between them. This CDR3 has 15 residues. The whole variable domain, filled in from reference TRBV18 and TRBJ1-5, reads NAGVMQNPRHLVRRRGQEARLRCSPMKGHSHVYWYRQLPEEGLKFMVYLQKENIIDESGMPKERFSAEFPKEGPSILRIQQVVRGDSAAYFCASSPFSGTEQPQHFGDGTRLSIL.

V is TRBV6-5 and J is TRBJ2-7; 7 positions match TRBD1. V lost 10 bases to trimming and J lost 5 bases; unmatched junction nucleotides: 11. Germline V gene sequence: CDR1 MNHEY, CDR2 SVGAGI. The CDR3 sequence is 13 residues long. CDR3 sequence reads: CATWEQGSHEQYF. Written as DNA, the CDR3 is TGTGCCACTTGGGAACAGGGGAGCCACGAGCAGTACTTC.

This clone appeared a few times. The rearrangement links TRBV5-1 to TRBJ2-2, with D possibly being TRBD1 (6 bases). The V end was cut by 5 bases, the J end by 5 bases, with 10 bases between. The CDR3 loop spans 13 amino acids. Germline V CDR1 and CDR2: SGHRS, YFSETQ. The CDR3 protein is CASRKGDTGELFF. CDR3 in DNA: TGCGCCAGCAGGAAGGGGGATACCGGGGAGCTGTTTTTT. Based on the CDR3 plus reference TRBV5-1 and TRBJ2-2, the full variable domain is KAGVTQTPRYLIKTRGQQVTLSCSPISGHRSVSWYQQTPGQGLQFLFEYFSETQRNKGNFPGRFSGRQFSNSRSEMNVSTLELGDSALYLCASRKGDTGELFFGEGSRLTVL.

The gene calls are TRBV6-5 and TRBJ1-5; a possible D gene is TRBD1 (5 bases). V lost 6 bases, J lost 11 bases, and 23 bases lay in between. The CDR3 covers 15 residues. Germline V gives CDR1 MNHEY, CDR2 SVGAGI. The chain's CDR3 is CASSPDRDLLTAQHF. CDR3 in DNA: TGTGCCAGCAGCCCCGACCGGGACCTACTTACGGCCCAGCATTTT.

This chain connects TRBV9 to TRBJ2-1, with D perhaps matching TRBD2 (5 bases). CDR1 is SGDLS and CDR2 is YYNGEE in the germline V gene. The germline V and J ends were trimmed by 0 bases and 6 bases, with 22 bases remaining between them. This CDR3 is built from 18 residues. The CDR3 protein is CASSVAANTRLVFNEQFF. Written as DNA, the CDR3 is TGTGCCAGCAGCGTAGCTGCCAATACTAGACTTGTATTCAATGAGCAGTTCTTC.